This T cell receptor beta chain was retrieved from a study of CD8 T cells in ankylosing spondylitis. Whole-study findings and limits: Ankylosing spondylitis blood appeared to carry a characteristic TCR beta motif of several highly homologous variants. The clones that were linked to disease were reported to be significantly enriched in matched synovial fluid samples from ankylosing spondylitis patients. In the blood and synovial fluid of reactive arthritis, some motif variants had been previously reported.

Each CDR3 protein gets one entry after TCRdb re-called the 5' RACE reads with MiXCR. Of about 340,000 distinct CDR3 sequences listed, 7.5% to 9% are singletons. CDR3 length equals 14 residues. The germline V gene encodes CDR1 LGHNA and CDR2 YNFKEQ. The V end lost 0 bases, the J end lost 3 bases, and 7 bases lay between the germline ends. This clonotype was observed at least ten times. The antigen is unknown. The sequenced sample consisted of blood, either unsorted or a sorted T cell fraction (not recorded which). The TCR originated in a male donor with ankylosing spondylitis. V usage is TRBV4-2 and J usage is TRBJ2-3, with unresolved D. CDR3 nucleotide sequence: TGTGCCAGCAGCCAAGATCTTCATACAGATACGCAGTATTTT. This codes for CASSQDLHTDTQYF.